The TCR beta chain under discussion was sequenced for a study of long-term antiretroviral therapy in people with HIV. V shed 5 bases and J 3 bases; nucleotides not matched to a gene: 5. The CDR3 loop spans 14 amino acids. Germline V gene sequence: CDR1 SEHNR, CDR2 FQNEAQ (reference sequence). Notes on the study in general: Repertoires looked antigen-experienced, with only a slight naive shift after ART.

Running of the v3.0 immunoSEQ assay took place at survey level. Generated by immunoSEQ multiplex PCR, the TCRdb table keeps only in-frame clones and is missing some. The sample includes about 27,000 clones, around four fifths seen only once; the top ten take 9.5% to 12%. This clone appeared a few times. The target antigen is unknown. The chain has TRBV7-9 and TRBJ1-2, with 8 bases aligning to TRBD1. The receptor was isolated from a man aged 18 to 29 with HIV. The sequencing here drew on unsorted PBMCs, taken 0.8 years before starting antiretroviral therapy. The CDR3 bases are TGTGCCAGCAGCCATTCGACAGGGGACTATGGCTACACCTTC. Protein sequence: CASSHSTGDYGYTF.